Detailed here is one T cell receptor (beta chain). Antigen specificity is unknown. The entry originates in a study of T cells expressing NK-cell markers. Overall study context: Seropositivity for HCMV was found in seven of the eight sequenced donors, with one seronegative. Study-wide results and limits: More than 5 donors carried dominant NKG2C+ clonotypes that made up roughly 1.0-7.5% of their CD8+ T cells. Topping the CD3+CD56-NKG2C+ fraction as well were these clonotypes, in a handful of donors.

5'RACE template switching with UMIs generated TCR beta cDNA. TCRdb processed the 5' RACE reads again and assigns one entry to each CDR3 protein, with no DNA. The table for this sample gives 500,000 or so distinct CDR3 sequences. This CDR3 has 15 amino acids. From germline, CDR1 is ENHRY and CDR2 SYGVKD. Sequences were obtained from blood T cells: a sorted CD56 or NKG2C T cell subset, CD4+ or CD8+ T cells, or bulk PBMC T cells (not recorded which). This receptor was obtained from a young man in good health. This chain links TRBV10-3 with TRBJ1-5. The CDR3 loop is CAIGRNGGRNQPQHF.